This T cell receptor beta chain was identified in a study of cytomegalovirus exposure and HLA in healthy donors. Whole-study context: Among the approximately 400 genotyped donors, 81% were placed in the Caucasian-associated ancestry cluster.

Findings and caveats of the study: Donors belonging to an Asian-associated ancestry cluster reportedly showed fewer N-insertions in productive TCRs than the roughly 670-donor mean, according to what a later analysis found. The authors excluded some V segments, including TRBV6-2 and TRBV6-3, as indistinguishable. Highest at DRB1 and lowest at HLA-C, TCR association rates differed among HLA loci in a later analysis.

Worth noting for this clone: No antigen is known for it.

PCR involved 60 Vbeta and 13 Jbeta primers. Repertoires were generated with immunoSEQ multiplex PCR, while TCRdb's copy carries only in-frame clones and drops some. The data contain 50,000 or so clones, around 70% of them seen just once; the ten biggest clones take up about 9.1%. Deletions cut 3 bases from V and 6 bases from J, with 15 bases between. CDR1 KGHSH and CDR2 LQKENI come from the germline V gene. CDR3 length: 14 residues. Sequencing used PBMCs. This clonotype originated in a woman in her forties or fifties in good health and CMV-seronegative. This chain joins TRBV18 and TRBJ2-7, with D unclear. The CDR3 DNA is TGTGCCAGCTCACCTATGCCCACATCTTCCGAGCAGTACTTC. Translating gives CASSPMPTSSEQYF. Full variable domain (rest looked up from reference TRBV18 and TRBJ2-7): NAGVMQNPRHLVRRRGQEARLRCSPMKGHSHVYWYRQLPEEGLKFMVYLQKENIIDESGMPKERFSAEFPKEGPSILRIQQVVRGDSAAYFCASSPMPTSSEQYFGPGTRLTVT.